Listed below are T cell receptor beta chains from one sample, sequenced in a study of T cell repertoires in cytomegalovirus infection. MiXCR, applied by TCRdb to the reads, yields one record per CDR3 protein. The sample lists a few hundred thousand distinct CDR3 sequences; around 9.5% were seen once. The sequenced sample was PBMCs. Receptor source: a human donor in good health (CMV status not recorded). Some clones in this sample may be carry-over from other donors' samples. Both conserved end residues are part of each CDR3. D genes are given only for firm matches. Size tells how often a clone was seen (once, few, many) or the class of an expanded clone, and some rows leave it out.

V: TRBV27; D: .; size: few; J: TRBJ2-7; CDR3: CASSDSSYEQYF; DNA: TGTGCCAGCAGCGATAGCTCCTACGAGCAGTACTTC
V: TRBV11-2; D: .; size: .; J: TRBJ2-5; CDR3: CASSEQETQYF; DNA: TGTGCCAGCAGCGAACAAGAGACCCAGTACTTC
V: TRBV7-3; D: TRBD2; size: many; J: TRBJ2-1; CDR3: CASSPSGASSYNEQFF; DNA: TGTGCCAGCAGCCCTAGCGGGGCTAGCTCCTACAATGAGCAGTTCTTC
V: TRBV7-4; D: TRBD2; size: .; J: TRBJ2-1; CDR3: CASSHGLAGGYEQFF; DNA: TGTGCCAGCAGCCACGGACTAGCGGGGGGTTATGAGCAGTTCTTC
V: TRBV7-2; D: TRBD2; size: .; J: TRBJ2-1; CDR3: CASLISPSVGRARNEQFF; DNA: TGTGCCAGCCTCATCTCCCCTTCTGTAGGGAGGGCCAGGAATGAGCAGTTCTTC
V: TRBV7-2; D: .; size: .; J: TRBJ1-3; CDR3: CASSLDPPRLSGNTIYF; DNA: TGTGCCAGCAGCTTAGACCCCCCTAGACTCTCTGGAAACACCATATATTTT
V: TRBV7-9; D: .; size: .; J: TRBJ2-3; CDR3: CASSPVDRDTQYF; DNA: TGTGCCAGCAGCCCAGTGGACAGAGATACGCAGTATTTT
V: TRBV7-9; D: .; size: many; J: TRBJ2-7; CDR3: CASSLSGGGSHEQYF; DNA: TGTGCCAGCAGCTTATCGGGTGGAGGGTCCCACGAGCAGTACTTC
V: TRBV29-1; D: .; size: .; J: TRBJ2-7; CDR3: CSVVTDTYEQYF; DNA: TGCAGCGTTGTTACGGATACCTACGAGCAGTACTTC
V: TRBV11-1; D: TRBD1; size: few; J: TRBJ2-1; CDR3: CASSPRTGDFNEQFF; DNA: TGTGCCAGCAGCCCCAGGACAGGGGACTTCAATGAGCAGTTCTTC
V: TRBV11-2; D: .; size: .; J: TRBJ2-2; CDR3: CASSLTTNTGELFF; DNA: TGTGCCAGCAGCTTAACCACGAACACCGGGGAGCTGTTTTTT
V: TRBV7-2; D: .; size: many; J: TRBJ2-2; CDR3: CASSIDSSRELFF; DNA: TGTGCCAGCAGTATAGATTCGAGCCGGGAGCTGTTTTTT
V: TRBV7-2; D: .; size: .; J: TRBJ2-7; CDR3: CASSLAAEKQYF; DNA: TGTGCCAGCAGCTTAGCGGCGGAGAAGCAGTACTTC
V: TRBV6-2/TRBV6-3; D: .; size: few; J: TRBJ2-3; CDR3: CASRNGGNTDTQYF; DNA: TGTGCCAGCAGGAACGGGGGAAACACAGATACGCAGTATTTT
V: TRBV12-3/TRBV12-4; D: .; size: few; J: TRBJ1-1; CDR3: CASISRPVGQNTEAFF; DNA: TGTGCCAGCATTTCTCGCCCGGTGGGGCAGAACACTGAAGCTTTCTTT